The 27 T cell receptor beta chains reported below all come from one sample, sequenced in a study of Ad26.COV2.S vaccination and SARS-CoV-2 variants. Clones were sequenced by immunoSEQ multiplex PCR, and TCRdb holds only the in-frame ones, with some missing. Of about 420,000 clones in the sample, roughly 90% were seen once. Treatment reported: around 19 received Ad26.COV2.S at low or high dose, single or two shots; about 5 received placebo; per-sample allocation not given. Samples came from day 63 after the first vaccine or placebo injection. The sample consisted of peripheral blood, taken in a trial of Ad26.COV2.S vaccine versus placebo. Every receptor here comes from a person aged 18 to 59 who received the Ad26.COV2.S COVID-19 vaccine or a placebo.

J is TRBJ1-4 and V is TRBV7-9, with D perhaps TRBD1 (6 bases). There are 14 residues in the CDR3. V was cut by 7 bases and J by 12 bases, with 21 bases left in between. The germline V gene has CDR1 SEHNR and CDR2 FQNEAQ (reference sequence). The CDR3 coding sequence is TGTGCCAGCAACCCCCCAGGGGACCCGAAGGAACTGTTTTTT. It encodes CASNPPGDPKELFF. Using reference TRBV7-9 and TRBJ1-4 for the parts outside the CDR3, the full variable domain is DTGVSQNPRHKITKRGQNVTFRCDPISEHNRLYWYRQTLGQGPEFLTYFQNEAQLEKSRLLSDRFSAERPKGSFSTLEIQRTEQGDSAMYLCASNPPGDPKELFFGSGTQLSVL.

V and J are TRBV12-3 or TRBV12-4 and TRBJ1-1; D is undetermined. Deletions cut 3 bases from V and 1 base from J, with 6 bases between. CDR3 length: 13 amino acids. The CDR3 sequence is CASSFSRNTEAFF. The CDR3 DNA reads as TGTGCCAGCAGTTTCTCCAGGAACACTGAAGCTTTCTTT.

This chain connects TRBV28 to TRBJ2-1, with TRBD1 matching over 8 bases. The CDR3 is made up of 14 amino acids. The ends lost 7 bases at V and 7 bases at J; junction bases unmatched: 9. Germline V gene sequence: CDR1 MDHEN, CDR2 SYDVKM. DNA for the CDR3: TGTGCCAGCACCTCGGTTCAGGGGGCAAATGAGCAGTTCTTC. Its protein is CASTSVQGANEQFF. Full variable domain (outside the CDR3, taken from reference TRBV28 and TRBJ2-1): DVKVTQSSRYLVKRTGEKVFLECVQDMDHENMFWYRQDPGLGLRLIYFSYDVKMKEKGDIPEGYSVSREKKERFSLILESASTNQTSMYLCASTSVQGANEQFFGPGTRLTVL.

This rearrangement joins TRBV5-1 to TRBJ2-7; D might be TRBD2 (5 bases). The length of the CDR3 is 13 residues. Germline lookup yields CDR1 SGHRS and CDR2 YFSETQ. The germline V and J ends were trimmed by 4 bases and 2 bases, with 10 bases remaining between them. The CDR3 here is CASSPVRAYEQYF. The CDR3 DNA reads as TGCGCCAGCAGCCCGGTGAGGGCCTACGAGCAGTACTTC.

The chain has TRBV5-6 and TRBJ1-1; 7 bases agree with TRBD1. V lost 4 bases to trimming and J lost 11 bases; unmatched junction nucleotides: 5. This CDR3 region has 11 residues. Germline CDR1 SGHDT, CDR2 YYEEEE. CDR3 in DNA: TGTGCCAGCAGCCTAGGGGGCAGGGCTTTCTTT. Its protein product is CASSLGGRAFF.

The chain carries TRBV6-5 and TRBJ1-4; the D gene is possibly TRBD1 (6 bases). V dropped 5 bases and J dropped 8 bases, with 9 bases sitting between them. This CDR3 comprises 12 residues. Germline V gene lookup returns CDR1 MNHEY and CDR2 SVGAGI. The CDR3 region is CASSQGWEKLFF. CDR3 nucleotides: TGTGCCAGCAGTCAGGGGTGGGAAAAACTGTTTTTT.

This clone was counted a single time. V is TRBV2 and J is TRBJ2-3; D unresolved. Deletions cut 2 bases from V and 5 bases from J, with 5 bases between. Germline CDR1 reads SNHLY; CDR2 reads FYNNEI. This CDR3 spans 12 amino acids. The DNA for the CDR3 is TGTGCCAGCAGTGAACTTTTAGATACGCAGTATTTT. It is translated as CASSELLDTQYF.

V usage is TRBV7-2 and J usage is TRBJ2-3; no definite D call. The germline V gene has CDR1 SGHTA and CDR2 FQGNSA. There are 16 residues in the CDR3. V lost 1 base to trimming and J lost 0 bases, with 11 bases between them. The CDR3 is CASSLVLGGSTDTQYF. For the CDR3, the DNA is TGTGCCAGCAGCTTAGTTCTGGGTGGGAGCACAGATACGCAGTATTTT.

V is TRBV5-6 and J is TRBJ1-2; 7 bases agree with TRBD1. With 4 bases clipped from V and 6 bases from J, the junction kept 15 bases outside the gene matches. Germline CDR1 reads SGHDT; CDR2 reads YYEEEE. The CDR3 sequence is 16 residues long. CDR3 loop: CASSKIHRGERNGYTF. The CDR3 DNA sequence: TGTGCCAGCAGCAAAATTCACAGGGGAGAAAGGAATGGCTACACCTTC. The variable domain in full, completed from reference TRBV5-6 and TRBJ1-2, reads DAGVTQSPTHLIKTRGQQVTLRCSPKSGHDTVSWYQQALGQGPQFIFQYYEEEERQRGNFPDRFSGHQFPNYSSELNVNALLLGDSALYLCASSKIHRGERNGYTFGSGTRLTVV.

The CDR3 DNA reads TGTGCCAGCAGCTTAGAGCGGGGGGCTTACCAAGAGACCCAGTACTTC. It specifies CASSLERGAYQETQYF. J is TRBJ2-5 and V is TRBV7-2, with TRBD2 identical over 9 bases. The CDR3 is 16 residues long. The trim removed 1 base at V and 0 bases at J, leaving 3 bases unmatched. The germline gives CDR1 SGHTA, CDR2 FQGNSA.

About this clone: In the same sample, other DNA sequences code for this CDR3. The V gene is TRBV7-2, the J gene TRBJ1-5; no clear D gene. Trimming stripped 2 bases from V and 5 bases from J, with 7 bases between. Germline V gene lookup returns CDR1 SGHTA and CDR2 FQGNSA. The CDR3 is 13 residues long. In nucleotides, the CDR3 is TGTGCCAGCAGCTTAAGCGGGGATCAGCCCCAGCATTTT. As protein: CASSLSGDQPQHF.

The rearrangement links TRBV4-2 to TRBJ1-4; D gene unclear. Trimming stripped 0 bases from V and 0 bases from J, with 8 bases between. CDR3 length equals 16 residues. Germline V lookup: CDR1 LGHNA, CDR2 YNFKEQ. CDR3 sequence: CASSQDPVATNEKLFF. The DNA for the CDR3 is TGTGCCAGCAGCCAAGATCCAGTTGCAACTAATGAAAAACTGTTTTTT.

V and J are TRBV7-8 and TRBJ1-1; D gene unclear. This CDR3 spans 14 amino acids. V was clipped by 0 bases and J by 5 bases, with 10 bases between them. Germline-derived CDR1 and CDR2 are SGHVS and FQNEAQ. The CDR3 nucleotides read TGTGCCAGCAGCTTAGCGCCCGGGCGGACTGAAGCTTTCTTT. This translates into CASSLAPGRTEAFF.

This clone has a handful of counts. V and J are TRBV5-1 and TRBJ2-6; the D gene is possibly TRBD1 (5 bases). V lost 3 bases to trimming and J lost 0 bases, with 13 bases between them. The CDR3 is 17 amino acids. The germline CDR1 and CDR2 sequences are SGHRS and YFSETQ. CDR3 DNA sequence: TGCGCCAGCAGCTGGACACCTAACAGCTCTGGGGCCAACGTCCTGACTTTC. Amino acids: CASSWTPNSSGANVLTF.

This clone was seen a single time. The chain joins TRBV5-1 to TRBJ2-7, with D perhaps TRBD2 (5 bases). The CDR3 loop spans 16 amino acids. The V gene's germline CDR1 is SGHRS and CDR2 YFSETQ. Between the trimmed V and J ends, which lost 1 base and 2 bases, there was a span of 16 bases. CDR3 protein: CASSLIWENPTYEQYF. The DNA for the CDR3 is TGCGCCAGCAGCTTGATTTGGGAGAACCCTACCTACGAGCAGTACTTC.

The rearrangement joins TRBV7-8 to TRBJ2-1; D uncertain. Trimming took off 5 bases at V and 5 bases at J, with 13 bases between the two ends. The CDR3 sequence is 14 residues long. Germline V lookup: CDR1 SGHVS, CDR2 FQNEAQ. Here the CDR3 reads CASSPLEHHNEQFF. The CDR3, as DNA: TGTGCCAGCAGCCCCTTGGAGCACCACAATGAGCAGTTCTTC. The variable domain in full, completed from reference TRBV7-8 and TRBJ2-1, reads GAGVSQSPRYKVAKRGQDVALRCDPISGHVSLFWYQQALGQGPEFLTYFQNEAQLDKSGLPSDRFFAERPEGSVSTLKIQRTQQEDSAVYLCASSPLEHHNEQFFGPGTRLTVL.

The chain recombines TRBV15 with TRBJ1-2; D is possibly TRBD1 (6 bases). CDR3 length: 16 amino acids. Germline CDR1 is LNHNV and CDR2 is YYDKDF (reference sequence). Trimming took 0 bases from V and 4 from J, leaving 15 bases between them. CDR3 nucleotides: TGTGCCACCAGCAGAGATAGGACACAGGGACCCTATGGCTACACCTTC. This encodes CATSRDRTQGPYGYTF. The whole variable domain, filled in from reference TRBV15 and TRBJ1-2, reads DAMVIQNPRYQVTQFGKPVTLSCSQTLNHNVMYWYQQKSSQAPKLLFHYYDKDFNNEADTPDNFQSRRPNTSFCFLDIRSPGLGDTAMYLCATSRDRTQGPYGYTFGSGTRLTVV.

With regard to this clone: This CDR3 is also generated by other DNA sequences in the sample. The rearrangement links TRBV7-9 to TRBJ1-5; no reliable D call. The CDR3 totals 13 residues. V shed 2 bases and J shed 1 base, with 3 bases lying between them. Germline lookup yields CDR1 SEHNR and CDR2 FQNEAQ (reference sequence). The CDR3 coding sequence is TGTGCCAGCAGCTTATCCAGCAATCAGCCCCAGCATTTT. It encodes CASSLSSNQPQHF.

This rearrangement joins TRBV7-2 to TRBJ1-6, with D hard to call. V was clipped by 2 bases and J by 4 bases, with 15 bases between them. This CDR3 comprises 17 residues. CDR1 is SGHTA and CDR2 is FQGNSA in the germline V gene. CDR3 bases: TGTGCCAGCAGCTTAAGGACCTCCGTCCAGTATAATTCACCCCTCCACTTT. Amino acids: CASSLRTSVQYNSPLHF.

The chain carries TRBV7-9 and TRBJ2-1; possibly TRBD2 for D (6 bases). The V and J ends lost 2 bases and 10 bases respectively, with 21 bases between them. The CDR3 sequence is 16 residues long. CDR1 SEHNR and CDR2 FQNEAQ come from the germline V gene (reference sequence). The CDR3 DNA reads TGTGCCAGCAGCTTAAGGATACGGAGGGGCACGGGCGAGCAGTTCTTC. This sequence encodes CASSLRIRRGTGEQFF.

The V gene is TRBV6-2 or TRBV6-3, the J gene TRBJ2-1; no reliable D call. Per the germline V gene, CDR1 is MNHEY and CDR2 is SVGEGT. CDR3 length equals 12 residues. Trimming took 4 bases from V and 9 from J, leaving 10 bases between them. CDR3 nucleotide sequence: TGTGCCAGCAGTTTTTTAGTGAGTGAGCAGTTCTTC. Protein product: CASSFLVSEQFF.

The CDR3 here is CASSTGTGDGYTF. CDR3 nucleotide sequence: TGTGCCAGCAGCACTGGGACAGGGGATGGCTACACCTTC. The V and J genes are TRBV7-3 and TRBJ1-2; 10 bases align to TRBD1. Germline V gives CDR1 SGHTA, CDR2 FQGTGA. This CDR3 region has 13 residues. V lost 5 bases, J lost 6 bases, and 3 bases stayed unmatched.

The genes are TRBV18 and TRBJ2-1, with no clear D. This CDR3 is 12 amino acids long. Germline V CDR1 and CDR2: KGHSH, LQKENI. Between the trimmed V and J ends, which lost 3 bases and 10 bases, there was a span of 10 bases. The CDR3 is CASSPLGREQFF. Here the CDR3 DNA reads TGTGCCAGCTCACCGCTAGGCAGGGAGCAGTTCTTC.

The chain uses TRBV7-2 and TRBJ1-1, with D uncertain. CDR1 and CDR2 (germline): SGHTA, FQGNSA. CDR3 size: 14 residues. Trimming cost V 6 bases and J 3 bases, with 14 bases left between them. The CDR3 sequence is CASRPDPRYTEAFF. The CDR3 DNA reads TGTGCCAGCAGACCCGACCCCCGATACACTGAAGCTTTCTTT.

The J gene is TRBJ2-3, the V gene TRBV2, with TRBD1 matching over 7 bases. V shed 7 bases, J shed 5 bases, and the junction held 6 bases outside the gene matches. The CDR3 is made up of 13 amino acids. Germline V CDR1 and CDR2: SNHLY, FYNNEI. The chain's CDR3 is CASINRGEDTQYF. CDR3 nucleotides: TGTGCCAGCATTAACAGGGGTGAAGATACGCAGTATTTT.

The V and J genes are TRBV10-3 and TRBJ2-7; D assignment may be TRBD1 or TRBD2 (5 bases each). CDR1 and CDR2 (germline): ENHRY, SYGVKD. The CDR3 extends over 18 amino acids. The V end lost 0 bases, the J end lost 0 bases, and 18 bases lay between the germline ends. DNA for the CDR3: TGTGCCATCAGTGAGTCGACTCGGGGCCTTCAGACCTCCTACGAGCAGTACTTC. It encodes CAISESTRGLQTSYEQYF.

The chain has TRBV5-1 and TRBJ1-2; TRBD1 is a possible D gene (5 bases). Between the trimmed V and J ends, which lost 0 bases and 0 bases, there was a span of 9 bases. In germline, CDR1 is SGHRS, CDR2 YFSETQ. The CDR3 runs 15 residues. The CDR3 DNA sequence: TGCGCCAGCAGCTTGGAAGGACAACCTAACTATGGCTACACCTTC. This translates into CASSLEGQPNYGYTF.